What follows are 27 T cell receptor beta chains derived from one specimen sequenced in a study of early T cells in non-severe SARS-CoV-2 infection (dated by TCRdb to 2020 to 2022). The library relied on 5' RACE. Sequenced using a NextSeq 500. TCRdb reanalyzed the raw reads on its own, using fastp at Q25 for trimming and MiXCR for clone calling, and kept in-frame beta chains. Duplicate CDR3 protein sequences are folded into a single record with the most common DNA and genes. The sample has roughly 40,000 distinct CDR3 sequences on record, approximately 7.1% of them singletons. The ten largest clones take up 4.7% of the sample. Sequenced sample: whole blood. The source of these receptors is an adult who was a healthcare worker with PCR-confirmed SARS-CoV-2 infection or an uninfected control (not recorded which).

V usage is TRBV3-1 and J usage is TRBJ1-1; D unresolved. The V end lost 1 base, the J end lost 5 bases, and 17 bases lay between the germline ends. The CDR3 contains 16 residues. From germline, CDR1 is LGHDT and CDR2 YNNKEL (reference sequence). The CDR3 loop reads CASSQGREGVWTEAFF. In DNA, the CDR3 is TGTGCCAGCAGCCAAGGAAGGGAGGGAGTTTGGACTGAAGCTTTCTTT.

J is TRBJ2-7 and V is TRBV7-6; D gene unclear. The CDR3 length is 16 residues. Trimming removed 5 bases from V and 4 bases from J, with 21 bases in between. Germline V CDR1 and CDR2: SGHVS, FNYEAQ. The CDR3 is CASSGRSTTDPYEQYF. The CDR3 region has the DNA TGTGCCAGCAGCGGGCGGTCAACAACTGATCCATACGAGCAGTACTTC. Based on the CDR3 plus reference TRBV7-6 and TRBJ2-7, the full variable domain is GAGVSQSPRYKVTKRGQDVALRCDPISGHVSLYWYRQALGQGPEFLTYFNYEAQQDKSGLPNDRFSAERPEGSISTLTIQRTEQRDSAMYRCASSGRSTTDPYEQYFGPGTRLTVT.

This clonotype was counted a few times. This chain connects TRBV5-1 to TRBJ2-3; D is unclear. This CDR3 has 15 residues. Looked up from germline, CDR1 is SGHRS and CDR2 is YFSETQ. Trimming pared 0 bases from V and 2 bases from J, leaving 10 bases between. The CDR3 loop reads CASSLAFADTDTQYF. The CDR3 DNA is TGCGCCAGCAGCTTGGCCTTCGCAGACACAGATACGCAGTATTTT.

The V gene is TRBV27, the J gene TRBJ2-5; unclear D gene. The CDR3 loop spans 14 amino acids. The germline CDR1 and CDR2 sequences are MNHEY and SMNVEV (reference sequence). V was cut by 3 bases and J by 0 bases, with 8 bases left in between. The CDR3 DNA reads TGTGCCAGCAGTTTTCTGGCAGACCAAGAGACCCAGTACTTC. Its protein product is CASSFLADQETQYF.

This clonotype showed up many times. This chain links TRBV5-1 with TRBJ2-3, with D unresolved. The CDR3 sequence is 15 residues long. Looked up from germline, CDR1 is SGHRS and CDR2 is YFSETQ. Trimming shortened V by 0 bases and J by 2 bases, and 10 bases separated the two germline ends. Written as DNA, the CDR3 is TGCGCCAGCAGCTTGGTTCTCGATTTCACAGATACGCAGTATTTT. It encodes CASSLVLDFTDTQYF.

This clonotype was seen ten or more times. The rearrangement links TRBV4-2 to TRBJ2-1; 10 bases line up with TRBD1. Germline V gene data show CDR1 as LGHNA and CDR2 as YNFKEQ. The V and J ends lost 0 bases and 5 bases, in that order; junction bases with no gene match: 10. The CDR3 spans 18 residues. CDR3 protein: CASSQDAQDRGRNNEQFF. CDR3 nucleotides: TGTGCCAGCAGCCAAGATGCCCAAGACAGGGGGCGCAACAATGAGCAGTTCTTC.

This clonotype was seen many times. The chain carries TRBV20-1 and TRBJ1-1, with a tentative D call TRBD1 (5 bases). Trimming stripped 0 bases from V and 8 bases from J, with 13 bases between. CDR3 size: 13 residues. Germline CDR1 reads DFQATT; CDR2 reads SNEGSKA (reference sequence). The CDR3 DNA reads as TGCAGTGCTAGAGATCAAGGAGGGGCAGAAGCTTTCTTT. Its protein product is CSARDQGGAEAFF.

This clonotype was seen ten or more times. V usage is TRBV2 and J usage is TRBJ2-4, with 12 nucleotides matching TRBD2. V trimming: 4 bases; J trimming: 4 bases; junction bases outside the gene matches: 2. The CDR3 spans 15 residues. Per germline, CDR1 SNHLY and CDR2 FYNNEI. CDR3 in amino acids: CASSGLAGGKNIQYF. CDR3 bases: TGTGCCAGCAGTGGCCTAGCGGGGGGGAAAAACATTCAGTACTTC.

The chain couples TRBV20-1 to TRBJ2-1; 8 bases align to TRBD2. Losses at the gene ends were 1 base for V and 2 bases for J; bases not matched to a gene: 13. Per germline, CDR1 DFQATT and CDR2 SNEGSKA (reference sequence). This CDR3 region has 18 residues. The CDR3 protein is CSARVGALAGRTYNEQFF. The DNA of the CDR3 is TGCAGTGCTAGAGTGGGGGCCCTAGCGGGCAGAACCTACAATGAGCAGTTCTTC.

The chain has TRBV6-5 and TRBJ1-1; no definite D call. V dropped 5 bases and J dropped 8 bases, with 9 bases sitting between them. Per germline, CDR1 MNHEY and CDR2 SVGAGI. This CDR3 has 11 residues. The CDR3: CASSREAEAFF. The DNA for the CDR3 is TGTGCCAGCAGTCGCGAAGCGGAAGCTTTCTTT.

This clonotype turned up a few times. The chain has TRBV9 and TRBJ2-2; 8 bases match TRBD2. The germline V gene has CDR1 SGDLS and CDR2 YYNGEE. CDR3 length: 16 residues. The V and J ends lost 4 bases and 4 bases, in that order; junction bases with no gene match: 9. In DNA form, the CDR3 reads TGTGCCAGCAGCTTGGCGAGCGGGGGTCCCACCGGGGAGCTGTTTTTT. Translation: CASSLASGGPTGELFF. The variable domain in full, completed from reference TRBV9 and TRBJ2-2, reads DSGVTQTPKHLITATGQRVTLRCSPRSGDLSVYWYQQSLDQGLQFLIQYYNGEERAKGNILERFSAQQFPDLHSELNLSSLELGDSALYFCASSLASGGPTGELFFGEGSRLTVL.

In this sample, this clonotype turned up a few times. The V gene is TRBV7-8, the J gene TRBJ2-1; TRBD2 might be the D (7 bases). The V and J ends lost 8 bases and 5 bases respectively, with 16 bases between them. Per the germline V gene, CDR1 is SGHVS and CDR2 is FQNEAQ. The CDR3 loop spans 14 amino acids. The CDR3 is CASLRGALDNEQFF. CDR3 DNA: TGTGCCAGCCTCCGGGGGGCGCTGGACAATGAGCAGTTCTTC.

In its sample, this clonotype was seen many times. This CDR3 reads CASSFKGGAGHEQFF. CDR3 in DNA: TGCGCCAGCAGCTTTAAGGGAGGAGCCGGCCATGAGCAGTTCTTC. The rearrangement joins TRBV5-1 to TRBJ2-1, with TRBD2 as a possible D gene (6 bases). There are 15 residues in the CDR3. In germline, CDR1 is SGHRS, CDR2 YFSETQ. Trimming removed 2 bases at V and 8 bases at J, with 17 bases between.

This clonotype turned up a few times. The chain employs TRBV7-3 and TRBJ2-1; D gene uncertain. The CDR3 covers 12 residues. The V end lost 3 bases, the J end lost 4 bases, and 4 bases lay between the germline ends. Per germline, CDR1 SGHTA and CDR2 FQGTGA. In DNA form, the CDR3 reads TGTGCCAGCAGCTTGGCGTACAATGAGCAGTTCTTC. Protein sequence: CASSLAYNEQFF.

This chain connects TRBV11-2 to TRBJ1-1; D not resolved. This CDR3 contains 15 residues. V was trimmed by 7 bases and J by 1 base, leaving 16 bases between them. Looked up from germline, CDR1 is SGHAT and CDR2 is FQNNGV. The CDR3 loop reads CASTNHGGANTEAFF. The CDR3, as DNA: TGTGCCAGCACCAACCATGGCGGAGCGAACACTGAAGCTTTCTTT.

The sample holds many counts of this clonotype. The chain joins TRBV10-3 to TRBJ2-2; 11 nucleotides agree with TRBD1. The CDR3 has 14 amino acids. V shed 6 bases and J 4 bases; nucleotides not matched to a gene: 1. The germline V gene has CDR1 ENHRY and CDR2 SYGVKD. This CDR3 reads CAIRGQGGTGELFF. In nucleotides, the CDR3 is TGTGCCATCAGGGGACAGGGGGGCACCGGGGAGCTGTTTTTT.

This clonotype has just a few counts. The CDR3 sequence: CASSEFTRQGNEQFF. CDR3 bases: TGTGCCAGCAGTGAATTCACCCGACAGGGGAATGAGCAGTTCTTC. This chain joins TRBV25-1 and TRBJ2-1; 8 positions match TRBD1. V lost 1 base to trimming and J lost 7 bases; unmatched junction nucleotides: 6. CDR3 length: 15 residues. Germline V gene sequence: CDR1 MGHDK, CDR2 SYGVNS. The complete variable domain, with remaining parts taken from reference TRBV25-1 and TRBJ2-1, reads EADIYQTPRYLVIGTGKKITLECSQTMGHDKMYWYQQDPGMELHLIHYSYGVNSTEKGDLSSESTVSRIRTEHFPLTLESARPSHTSQYLCASSEFTRQGNEQFFGPGTRLTVL.

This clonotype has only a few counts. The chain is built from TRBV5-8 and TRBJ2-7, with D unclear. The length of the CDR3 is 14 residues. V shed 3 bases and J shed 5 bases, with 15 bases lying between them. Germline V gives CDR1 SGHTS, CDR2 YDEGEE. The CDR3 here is CASSSLIGLDEQYF. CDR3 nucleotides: TGTGCCAGCAGCTCGTTGATTGGTCTGGACGAGCAGTACTTC.

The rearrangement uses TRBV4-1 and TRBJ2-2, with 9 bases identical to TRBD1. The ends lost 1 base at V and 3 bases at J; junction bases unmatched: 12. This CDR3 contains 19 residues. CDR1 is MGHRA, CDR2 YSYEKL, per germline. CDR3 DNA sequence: TGCGCCAGCAGCCAAGGGCCGCCGGGACAGGGAGCTTACACCGGGGAGCTGTTTTTT. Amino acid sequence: CASSQGPPGQGAYTGELFF.

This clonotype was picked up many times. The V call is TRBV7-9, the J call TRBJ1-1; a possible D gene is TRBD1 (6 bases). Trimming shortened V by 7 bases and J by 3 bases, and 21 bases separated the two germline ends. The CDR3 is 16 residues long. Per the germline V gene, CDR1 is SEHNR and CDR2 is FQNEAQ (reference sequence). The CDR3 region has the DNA TGTGCCAGCACCACAGGGTTATCGGCCCAGGACACTGAAGCTTTCTTT. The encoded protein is CASTTGLSAQDTEAFF.

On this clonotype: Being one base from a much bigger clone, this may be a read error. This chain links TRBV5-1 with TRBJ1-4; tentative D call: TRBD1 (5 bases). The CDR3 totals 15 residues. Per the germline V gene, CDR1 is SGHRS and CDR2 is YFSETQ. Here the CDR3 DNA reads TGCGCCAGCAGCTTGGCGGGGGGGACTAATGAAAATCTGTTTTTT. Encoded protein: CASSLAGGTNENLFF.

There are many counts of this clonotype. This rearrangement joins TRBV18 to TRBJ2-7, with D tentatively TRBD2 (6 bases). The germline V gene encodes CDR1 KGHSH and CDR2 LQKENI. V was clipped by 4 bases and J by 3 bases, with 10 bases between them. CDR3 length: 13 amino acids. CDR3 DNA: TGTGCCAGCTCACGGGACTCCCTCTACGAGCAGTACTTC. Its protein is CASSRDSLYEQYF.

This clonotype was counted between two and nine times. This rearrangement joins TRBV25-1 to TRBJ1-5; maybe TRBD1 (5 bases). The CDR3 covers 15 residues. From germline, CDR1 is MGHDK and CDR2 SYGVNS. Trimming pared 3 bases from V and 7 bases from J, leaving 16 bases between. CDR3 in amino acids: CASSEGGSGKQPQHF. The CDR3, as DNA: TGTGCCAGCAGTGAGGGGGGATCGGGTAAGCAGCCCCAGCATTTT.

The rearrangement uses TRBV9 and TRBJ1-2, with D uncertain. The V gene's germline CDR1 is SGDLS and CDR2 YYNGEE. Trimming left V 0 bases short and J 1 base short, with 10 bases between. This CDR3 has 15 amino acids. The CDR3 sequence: CASSVGPGLNYGYTF. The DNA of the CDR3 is TGTGCCAGCAGCGTAGGTCCGGGCCTTAACTATGGCTACACCTTC.

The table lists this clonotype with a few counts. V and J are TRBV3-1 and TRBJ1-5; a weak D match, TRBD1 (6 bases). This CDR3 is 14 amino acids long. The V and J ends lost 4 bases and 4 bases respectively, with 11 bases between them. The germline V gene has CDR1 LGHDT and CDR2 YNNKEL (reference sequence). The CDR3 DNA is TGTGCCAGCAGCCTTGGACAGTATAATCAGCCCCAGCATTTT. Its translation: CASSLGQYNQPQHF.

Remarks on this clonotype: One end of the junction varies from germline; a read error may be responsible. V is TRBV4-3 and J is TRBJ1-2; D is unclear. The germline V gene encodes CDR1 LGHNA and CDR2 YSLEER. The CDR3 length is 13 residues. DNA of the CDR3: TGCGCCAGCAGCCAAGACGCTAACTATGGCTGCACCTTC. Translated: CASSQDANYGCTF.

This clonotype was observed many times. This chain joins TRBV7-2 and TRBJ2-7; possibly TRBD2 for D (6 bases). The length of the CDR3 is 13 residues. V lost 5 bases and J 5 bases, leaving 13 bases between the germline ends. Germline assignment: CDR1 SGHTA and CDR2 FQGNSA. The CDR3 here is CASSPPGEDEQYF. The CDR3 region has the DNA TGTGCCAGCAGCCCCCCGGGGGAGGACGAGCAGTACTTC.